These 16 T cell receptor beta chains originate from one sample sequenced in a study of beta chain features in type 1 diabetes. General study points: Shorter TCRB CDR3s, moderately but significantly so, marked every one of the four CD4+ subsets in Type 1 diabetes patients.

TCRB transcripts that were expressed got sequenced, as all of the isolated RNA had been reverse transcribed. This table comes from immunoSEQ multiplex PCR, and its TCRdb copy is limited to in-frame clones, with some not included. The profile shows about 160,000 clones, over 9% of them singletons. Their antigens are not known. Sequenced: central memory CD4+ T cells from blood. These receptors came from a man aged 25-45 years with type 1 diabetes.

The table lists this clone with a few counts. This chain joins TRBV19 and TRBJ2-1; D gene uncertain. Trimming stripped 7 bases from V and 3 bases from J, with 10 bases between. CDR1 and CDR2 from the germline V gene are LNHDA and SQIVND (reference sequence). This CDR3 spans 13 amino acids. CDR3 region: CASTLLGYNEQFF. CDR3 nucleotide sequence: TGTGCCAGTACCCTACTTGGCTACAATGAGCAGTTCTTC.

This clone was detected a few times. V and J are TRBV5-4 and TRBJ2-2; TRBD1 matches at 7 bases. Per the germline V gene, CDR1 is SGHNT and CDR2 is YYREEE (reference sequence). V trimming: 0 bases; J trimming: 1 base; junction bases outside the gene matches: 3. CDR3 size: 16 residues. CDR3 DNA: TGTGCCAGCAGCTTGGATACAGGGGTGAACACCGGGGAGCTGTTTTTT. Translated: CASSLDTGVNTGELFF.

The V call is TRBV28, the J call TRBJ2-1; weak D call: TRBD1 (5 bases). The V end lost 6 bases, the J end lost 2 bases, and 11 bases lay between the germline ends. CDR1 is MDHEN, CDR2 SYDVKM, per germline. CDR3 size: 14 residues. The CDR3 here is CASRPQGPYNEQFF. The DNA for the CDR3 is TGTGCCAGCAGGCCCCAGGGCCCCTACAATGAGCAGTTCTTC.

This clone came up a few times. The chain uses TRBV18 and TRBJ2-2; D gene uncertain. V was shortened by 0 bases and J by 6 bases, with 11 bases between the two germline ends. CDR1 is KGHSH and CDR2 is LQKENI in the germline V gene. This CDR3 has 15 amino acids. The CDR3 nucleotides are TGTGCCAGCTCACCACCGTCTCCCTCGGCCGGGGAGCTGTTTTTT. Protein: CASSPPSPSAGELFF.

This clone has a handful of counts. The gene calls are TRBV2 and TRBJ2-1, with a tentative D call TRBD2 (6 bases). Trimming pared 7 bases from V and 4 bases from J, leaving 14 bases between. Germline V gene lookup returns CDR1 SNHLY and CDR2 FYNNEI. This CDR3 is built from 14 residues. This CDR3 reads CASNTVREYNEQFF. The CDR3 nucleotides are TGTGCCAGCAATACGGTTCGGGAGTACAATGAGCAGTTCTTC.

This clone occurred a few times. The chain has TRBV9 and TRBJ2-4; TRBD1 aligns across 8 bases. CDR3 size: 16 residues. Trimming cost V 3 bases and J 6 bases; bases outside gene matches: 11. CDR1 and CDR2 (germline): SGDLS, YYNGEE. CDR3 region: CASSEGPTGARNIQYF. The CDR3 DNA is TGTGCCAGCAGCGAGGGGCCGACAGGGGCGCGAAACATTCAGTACTTC.

This clone was recorded many times. The V and J genes are TRBV7-9 and TRBJ2-5; D might be TRBD1 (5 bases). Trimming took off 3 bases at V and 0 bases at J, with 8 bases between the two ends. The CDR3 covers 14 residues. Germline CDR1 and CDR2: SEHNR and FQNEAQ (reference sequence). The CDR3 bases are TGTGCCAGCAGCTTCGGCAGGGACCAAGAGACCCAGTACTTC. Protein product: CASSFGRDQETQYF. The full variable domain, in which reference TRBV7-9 and TRBJ2-5 provide the parts outside the CDR3, is DTGVSQNPRHKITKRGQNVTFRCDPISEHNRLYWYRQTLGQGPEFLTYFQNEAQLEKSRLLSDRFSAERPKGSFSTLEIQRTEQGDSAMYLCASSFGRDQETQYFGPGTRLLVL.

This clone came up a few times. The CDR3 DNA is TGTGCCAGCAGTTTACACGGGACAGGGGGCGGAGGTGGCTACACCTTC. This gives the protein CASSLHGTGGGGGYTF. V and J are TRBV6-5 and TRBJ1-2; 12 bases are shared with TRBD1. Trimming at V came to 4 bases and at J to 7 bases, leaving 10 bases not matched to a gene. Per the germline V gene, CDR1 is MNHEY and CDR2 is SVGAGI. This CDR3 comprises 16 residues.

This chain connects TRBV27 to TRBJ1-5, with D maybe TRBD1 (5 bases). Trimming pared 6 bases from V and 6 bases from J, leaving 21 bases between. This CDR3 has 16 residues. From germline, CDR1 is MNHEY and CDR2 SMNVEV (reference sequence). The DNA of the CDR3 is TGTGCCAGCAGGCAGGGTATCGGAGGGCAAGGTCAGCCCCAGCATTTT. This gives the protein CASRQGIGGQGQPQHF.

The sample holds a few counts of this clone. The J gene is TRBJ1-1, the V gene TRBV28, with D tentatively TRBD1 (6 bases). V was clipped by 3 bases and J by 8 bases, with 19 bases between them. The CDR3 sequence is 15 residues long. Germline CDR1 reads MDHEN; CDR2 reads SYDVKM. This chain's CDR3 is CASSLGAGRSREAFF. CDR3 DNA sequence: TGTGCCAGCAGTTTGGGGGCCGGGCGGAGTAGGGAAGCTTTCTTT. The whole variable domain, remainder taken from reference TRBV28 and TRBJ1-1, is DVKVTQSSRYLVKRTGEKVFLECVQDMDHENMFWYRQDPGLGLRLIYFSYDVKMKEKGDIPEGYSVSREKKERFSLILESASTNQTSMYLCASSLGAGRSREAFFGQGTRLTVV.

This chain joins TRBV28 and TRBJ1-2; TRBD1 aligns across 8 bases. Per the germline V gene, CDR1 is MDHEN and CDR2 is SYDVKM. V was pared by 9 bases and J by 6 bases, with 6 bases of the junction left unmatched. CDR3 length: 12 amino acids. The CDR3 region is CARAGQVHGYTF. CDR3 nucleotides: TGTGCCAGGGCGGGACAGGTCCATGGCTACACCTTC.

This clone was detected only a few times. V gene TRBV5-1 combines with J gene TRBJ1-4, with TRBD1 matching 8 bases. The CDR3 is made up of 15 amino acids. V lost 0 bases to trimming and J lost 5 bases; unmatched junction nucleotides: 3. Per the germline V gene, CDR1 is SGHRS and CDR2 is YFSETQ. The CDR3 here is CASSLGDRKNEKLFF. In DNA form, the CDR3 reads TGCGCCAGCAGCTTGGGGGACAGGAAGAATGAAAAACTGTTTTTT.

This clone showed up just a few times. The gene calls are TRBV5-1 and TRBJ2-3; weak D call: TRBD2 (5 bases). Trimming shortened V by 7 bases and J by 2 bases, and 11 bases separated the two germline ends. Looked up from germline, CDR1 is SGHRS and CDR2 is YFSETQ. This CDR3 is 13 amino acids long. The CDR3: CASFTGNTDTQYF. The CDR3 DNA is TGCGCCAGCTTTACGGGAAACACAGATACGCAGTATTTT.

This clone was found a few times. This sequence joins TRBV19 and TRBJ2-1; possibly TRBD2 for D (7 bases). Looked up from germline, CDR1 is LNHDA and CDR2 is SQIVND (reference sequence). Trimming removed 5 bases at V and 0 bases at J, with 14 bases between. The CDR3 sequence is 16 residues long. CDR3 protein: CASSLSRGGSYNEQFF. The CDR3 DNA follows: TGTGCCAGTAGTCTTTCTAGGGGGGGCTCCTACAATGAGCAGTTCTTC.

The rearrangement links TRBV6-1 to TRBJ1-2, with D hard to call. CDR1 is MNHNS and CDR2 is SASEGT in the germline V gene. With 0 bases removed from V and 5 bases from J, the gap between germline ends came to 10 bases. The CDR3 extends over 14 amino acids. DNA for the CDR3: TGTGCCAGCAGTGAAGCTACGGGGAGATATGGCTACACCTTC. Protein: CASSEATGRYGYTF.

The table lists this clone with a few counts. The gene calls are TRBV7-9 and TRBJ1-2, with D perhaps TRBD1 (5 bases). Trimming shortened V by 1 base and J by 6 bases, and 9 bases separated the two germline ends. The CDR3 is 13 residues long. Germline V gene data show CDR1 as SEHNR and CDR2 as FQNEAQ (reference sequence). CDR3 region: CASSLVTGDGYTF. The CDR3, as DNA: TGTGCCAGCAGCTTAGTAACGGGGGATGGCTACACCTTC.